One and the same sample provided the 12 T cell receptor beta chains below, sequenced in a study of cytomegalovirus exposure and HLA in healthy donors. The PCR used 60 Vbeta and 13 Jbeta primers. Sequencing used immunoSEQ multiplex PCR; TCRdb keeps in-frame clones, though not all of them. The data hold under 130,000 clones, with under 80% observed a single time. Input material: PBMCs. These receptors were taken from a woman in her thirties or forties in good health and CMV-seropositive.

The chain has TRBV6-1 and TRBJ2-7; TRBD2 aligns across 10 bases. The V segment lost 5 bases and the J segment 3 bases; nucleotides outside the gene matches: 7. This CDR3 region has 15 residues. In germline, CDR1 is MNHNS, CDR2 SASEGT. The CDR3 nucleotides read TGTGCCAGCAGTTTATCTAGCGGGAGTGTCTACGAGCAGTACTTC. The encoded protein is CASSLSSGSVYEQYF.

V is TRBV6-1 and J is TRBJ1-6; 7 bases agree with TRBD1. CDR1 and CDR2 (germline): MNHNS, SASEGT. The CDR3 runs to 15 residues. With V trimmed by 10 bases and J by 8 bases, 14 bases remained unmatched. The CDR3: CATKETRTGHSPLHF. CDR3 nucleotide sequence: TGTGCCACCAAAGAAACTCGGACAGGCCATTCACCCCTCCACTTT.

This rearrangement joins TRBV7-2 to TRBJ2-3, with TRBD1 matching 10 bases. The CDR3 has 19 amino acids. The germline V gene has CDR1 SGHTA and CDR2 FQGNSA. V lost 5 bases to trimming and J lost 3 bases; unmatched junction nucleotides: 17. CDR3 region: CASSPWIPAGTGVTDTQYF. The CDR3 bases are TGTGCCAGCAGCCCCTGGATCCCGGCCGGGACAGGGGTTACAGATACGCAGTATTTT.

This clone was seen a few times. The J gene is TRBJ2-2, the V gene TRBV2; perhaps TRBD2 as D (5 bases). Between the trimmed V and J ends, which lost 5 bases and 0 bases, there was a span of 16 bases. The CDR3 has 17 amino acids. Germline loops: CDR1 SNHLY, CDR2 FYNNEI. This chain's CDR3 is CASSSPRSGANTGELFF. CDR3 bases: TGTGCCAGCAGTAGCCCGCGGAGCGGAGCGAACACCGGGGAGCTGTTTTTT.

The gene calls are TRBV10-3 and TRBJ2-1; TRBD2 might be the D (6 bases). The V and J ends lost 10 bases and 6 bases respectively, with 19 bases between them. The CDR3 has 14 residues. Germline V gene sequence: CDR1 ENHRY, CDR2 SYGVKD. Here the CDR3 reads CASDGGPTTNEQFF. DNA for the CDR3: TGTGCCAGTGACGGAGGGCCGACCACCAATGAGCAGTTCTTC.

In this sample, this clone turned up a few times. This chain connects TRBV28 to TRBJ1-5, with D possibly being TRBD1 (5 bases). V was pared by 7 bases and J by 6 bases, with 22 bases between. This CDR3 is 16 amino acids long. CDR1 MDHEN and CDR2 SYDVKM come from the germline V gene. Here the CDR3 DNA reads TGTGCCAGCACCCCCGCTTGGGGGGGTGAAGGTCAGCCCCAGCATTTT. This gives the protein CASTPAWGGEGQPQHF.

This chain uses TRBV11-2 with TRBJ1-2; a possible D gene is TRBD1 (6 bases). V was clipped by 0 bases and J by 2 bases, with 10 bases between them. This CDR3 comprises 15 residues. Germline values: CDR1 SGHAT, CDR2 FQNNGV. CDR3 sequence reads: CASSLDWGGNYGYTF. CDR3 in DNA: TGTGCCAGCAGCTTAGACTGGGGGGGCAACTATGGCTACACCTTC. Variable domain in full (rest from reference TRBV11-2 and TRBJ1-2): EAGVAQSPRYKIIEKRQSVAFWCNPISGHATLYWYQQILGQGPKLLIQFQNNGVVDDSQLPKDRFSAERLKGVDSTLKIQPAKLEDSAVYLCASSLDWGGNYGYTFGSGTRLTVV.

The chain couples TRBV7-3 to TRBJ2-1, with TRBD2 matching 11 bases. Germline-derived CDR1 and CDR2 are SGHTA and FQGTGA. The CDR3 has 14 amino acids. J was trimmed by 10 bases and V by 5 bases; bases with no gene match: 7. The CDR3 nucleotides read TGTGCCAGCAGCCCTGTAGCGGGGGGGCGCGAGCAGTTCTTC. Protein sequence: CASSPVAGGREQFF.

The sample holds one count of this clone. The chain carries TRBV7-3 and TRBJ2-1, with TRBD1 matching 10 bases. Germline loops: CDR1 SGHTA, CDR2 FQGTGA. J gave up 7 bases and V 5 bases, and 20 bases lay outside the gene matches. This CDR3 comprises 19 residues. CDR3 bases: TGTGCCAGCAGCCAGAGACCCCTCTACGGGACAGGGGTAGCAAATGAGCAGTTCTTC. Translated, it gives CASSQRPLYGTGVANEQFF.

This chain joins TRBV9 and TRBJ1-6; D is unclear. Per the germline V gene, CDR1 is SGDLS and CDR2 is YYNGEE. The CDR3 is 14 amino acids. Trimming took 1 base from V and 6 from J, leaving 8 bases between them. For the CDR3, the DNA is TGTGCCAGCAGCGTAAGAGGGTTTAATTCACCCCTCCACTTT. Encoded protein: CASSVRGFNSPLHF.

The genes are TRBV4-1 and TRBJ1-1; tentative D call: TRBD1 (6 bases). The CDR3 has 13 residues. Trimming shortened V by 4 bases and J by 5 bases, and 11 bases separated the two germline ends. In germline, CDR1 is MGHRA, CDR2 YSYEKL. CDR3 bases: TGCGCCAGCAGCCGGGGGCTTTCGACTGAAGCTTTCTTT. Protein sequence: CASSRGLSTEAFF.

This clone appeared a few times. Written as DNA, the CDR3 is TGTGCCAGCAGCTTAGACCCGGTAGCGGGAAACTACAATGAGCAGTTCTTC. This translates into CASSLDPVAGNYNEQFF. This chain uses TRBV11-2 with TRBJ2-1; 8 nucleotides agree with TRBD2. The CDR3 extends over 17 amino acids. The trim removed 0 bases at V and 3 bases at J, leaving 7 bases unmatched. The germline V gene encodes CDR1 SGHAT and CDR2 FQNNGV. Complete variable domain (other parts from reference TRBV11-2 and TRBJ2-1): EAGVAQSPRYKIIEKRQSVAFWCNPISGHATLYWYQQILGQGPKLLIQFQNNGVVDDSQLPKDRFSAERLKGVDSTLKIQPAKLEDSAVYLCASSLDPVAGNYNEQFFGPGTRLTVL.